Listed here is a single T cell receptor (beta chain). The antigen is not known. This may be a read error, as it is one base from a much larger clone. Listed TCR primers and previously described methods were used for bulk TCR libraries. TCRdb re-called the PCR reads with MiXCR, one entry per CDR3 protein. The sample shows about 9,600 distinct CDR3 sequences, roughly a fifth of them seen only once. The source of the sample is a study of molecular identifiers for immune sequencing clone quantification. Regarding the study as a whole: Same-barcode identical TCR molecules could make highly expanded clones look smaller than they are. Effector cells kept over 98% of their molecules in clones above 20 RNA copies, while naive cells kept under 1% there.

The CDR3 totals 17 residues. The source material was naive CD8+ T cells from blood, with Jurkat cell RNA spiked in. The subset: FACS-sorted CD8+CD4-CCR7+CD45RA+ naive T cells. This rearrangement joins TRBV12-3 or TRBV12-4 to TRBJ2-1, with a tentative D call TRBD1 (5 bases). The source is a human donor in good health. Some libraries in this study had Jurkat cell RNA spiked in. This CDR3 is CTSSLHSRTSGYNEQFF. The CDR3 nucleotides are TGTACCAGCAGTCTTCATAGTAGGACAAGTGGCTACAATGAGCAGTTCTTC.